Following are 22 T cell receptor beta chains from one sample sequenced in a study of PD-L1 blockade in urothelial cancer. Method: immunoSEQ multiplex PCR; TCRdb's copy keeps in-frame clones and lacks some. Here the sample spans some 35,000 clones, about four fifths being singletons. Material: PBMCs, obtained around atezolizumab (anti-PD-L1) treatment. All receptors come from a man aged 55 to 70 with urothelial cancer.

This chain uses TRBV6-8 with TRBJ2-7; TRBD2 matches 9 bases. Unmatched junction bases numbered 11, after V lost 11 bases and J lost 0 bases. This CDR3 spans 15 amino acids. Germline CDR1 reads MNHGY; CDR2 reads SAAAGT. CDR3 loop: CAGAGSGGTSYEQYF. The CDR3 bases are TGTGCCGGGGCAGGGAGCGGGGGGACCTCCTACGAGCAGTACTTC.

V usage is TRBV5-1 and J usage is TRBJ2-3; TRBD1 matches 7 bases. This CDR3 spans 16 amino acids. CDR1 and CDR2 (germline): SGHRS, YFSETQ. J was trimmed by 1 base and V by 0 bases; bases with no gene match: 5. The CDR3 DNA is TGCGCCAGCAGCTTGGGAGGGGGCGCTGGCACAGATACGCAGTATTTT. Its protein product is CASSLGGGAGTDTQYF.

The chain combines TRBV13 with TRBJ1-5, with D maybe TRBD1 (5 bases). Germline assignment: CDR1 PRHDT and CDR2 FYEKMQ (reference sequence). The CDR3 is 18 amino acids. The germline V and J ends were trimmed by 0 bases and 4 bases, with 19 bases remaining between them. CDR3 coding DNA: TGTGCCAGCAGCTTAGGCGGCGGGGGGATCTTAAAGAATCAGCCCCAGCATTTT. This codes for CASSLGGGGILKNQPQHF.

The chain combines TRBV7-2 with TRBJ2-1; 11 bases are shared with TRBD2. Losses at the gene ends were 7 bases for V and 7 bases for J; bases not matched to a gene: 21. The CDR3 runs to 19 residues. Germline V CDR1 and CDR2: SGHTA, FQGNSA. Here the CDR3 reads CASIPGGLAGGFGANEQFF. The CDR3 DNA is TGTGCCAGCATCCCTGGGGGGCTAGCGGGGGGATTTGGCGCAAATGAGCAGTTCTTC. Full variable domain (rest looked up from reference TRBV7-2 and TRBJ2-1): GAGVSQSPSNKVTEKGKDVELRCDPISGHTALYWYRQSLGQGLEFLIYFQGNSAPDKSGLPSDRFSAERTGGSVSTLTIQRTQQEDSAVYLCASIPGGLAGGFGANEQFFGPGTRLTVL.

In its sample, this clone was seen a few times. The chain carries TRBV30 and TRBJ1-3; D call uncertain. Between the trimmed V and J ends, which lost 4 bases and 0 bases, there was a span of 10 bases. Germline CDR1 and CDR2: GTSNPN and SVGIG (reference sequence). This CDR3 comprises 14 residues. As DNA, the CDR3 is TGTGCCTGGATCCGGGGAGGCTCTGGAAACACCATATATTTT. This encodes CAWIRGGSGNTIYF.

V and J are TRBV27 and TRBJ2-7, with a possible D match to TRBD1 (7 bases). Germline lookup yields CDR1 MNHEY and CDR2 SMNVEV (reference sequence). V was clipped by 6 bases and J by 1 base, with 16 bases between them. CDR3 length: 15 amino acids. The CDR3 DNA is TGTGCCAGCAGGCAGGGGGGCGGCTCATCCTACGAGCAGTACTTC. It specifies CASRQGGGSSYEQYF.

This clone was recorded a few times. The rearrangement joins TRBV27 to TRBJ2-3; 8 bases are a match to TRBD1. Germline values: CDR1 MNHEY, CDR2 SMNVEV (reference sequence). J gave up 5 bases and V 2 bases, and 0 bases lay outside the gene matches. The CDR3 is 13 residues long. The CDR3 coding sequence is TGTGCCAGCAGTTTAGGGACAGGAGATACGCAGTATTTT. This encodes CASSLGTGDTQYF.

The chain joins TRBV4-1 to TRBJ2-4, with D maybe TRBD1 (6 bases). Germline-derived CDR1 and CDR2 are MGHRA and YSYEKL. The CDR3 runs 15 residues. V lost 0 bases to trimming and J lost 8 bases, with 14 bases between them. The CDR3 bases are TGCGCCAGCAGCCAAGACAGACAGGCCCTGTACATTCAGTACTTC. Amino acid sequence: CASSQDRQALYIQYF.

The rearrangement links TRBV7-9 to TRBJ2-7; TRBD1 agrees at 7 bases. The V and J ends lost 4 bases and 4 bases, in that order; junction bases with no gene match: 7. The length of the CDR3 is 14 residues. CDR1 and CDR2 from the germline V gene are SEHNR and FQNEAQ (reference sequence). Written as DNA, the CDR3 is TGTGCCAGCAGCTACTCGGGACAGAATTACGAGCAGTACTTC. Translated, it gives CASSYSGQNYEQYF.

This chain links TRBV11-1 with TRBJ2-7; D might be TRBD1 (6 bases). Trimming left V 5 bases short and J 5 bases short, with 19 bases between. The CDR3 is made up of 15 amino acids. Per the germline V gene, CDR1 is SGHAT and CDR2 is FQDESV (reference sequence). CDR3 amino acids: CASSHDWQGNHEQYF. The CDR3 DNA sequence: TGTGCCAGCAGCCATGATTGGCAGGGGAACCACGAGCAGTACTTC.

The rearrangement joins TRBV19 to TRBJ2-7, with 7 bases matching TRBD1. Germline values: CDR1 LNHDA, CDR2 SQIVND (reference sequence). V gave up 5 bases and J gave up 0 bases; unmatched junction bases: 10. This CDR3 comprises 16 residues. CDR3 residues: CASSFGRTGLSYEQYF. The DNA for the CDR3 is TGTGCCAGTAGTTTCGGGCGGACAGGCCTCTCCTACGAGCAGTACTTC.

There are a few counts of this clone. The rearrangement joins TRBV7-9 to TRBJ1-1, with D tentatively TRBD1 (5 bases). The CDR3 consists of 15 residues. Looked up from germline, CDR1 is SEHNR and CDR2 is FQNEAQ (reference sequence). V dropped 2 bases and J dropped 3 bases, with 13 bases sitting between them. DNA of the CDR3: TGTGCCAGCAGCTTATCCCAAGTCAGGGACACTGAAGCTTTCTTT. Translated: CASSLSQVRDTEAFF. Full variable domain (missing parts from reference TRBV7-9 and TRBJ1-1): DTGVSQNPRHKITKRGQNVTFRCDPISEHNRLYWYRQTLGQGPEFLTYFQNEAQLEKSRLLSDRFSAERPKGSFSTLEIQRTEQGDSAMYLCASSLSQVRDTEAFFGQGTRLTVV.

The chain employs TRBV5-1 and TRBJ2-5; 10 nucleotides agree with TRBD2. Unmatched junction bases numbered 8, after V lost 4 bases and J lost 2 bases. Germline CDR1 SGHRS, CDR2 YFSETQ. The CDR3 sequence is 16 residues long. The DNA of the CDR3 is TGCGCCAGCAGCCCTAAACTAGCGGGAACACAAGAGACCCAGTACTTC. It codes for CASSPKLAGTQETQYF.

The V call is TRBV4-1, the J call TRBJ2-5; D is possibly TRBD2 (7 bases). There are 15 residues in the CDR3. V was cut by 3 bases and J by 5 bases, with 16 bases left in between. Per the germline V gene, CDR1 is MGHRA and CDR2 is YSYEKL. The CDR3 is CASSHPGGAAETQYF. CDR3 bases: TGCGCCAGCAGCCATCCTGGGGGGGCGGCGGAGACCCAGTACTTC.

The chain joins TRBV4-2 to TRBJ1-1; D is possibly TRBD1 (5 bases). Germline loops: CDR1 LGHNA, CDR2 YNFKEQ. The CDR3 has 15 residues. V was clipped by 8 bases and J by 0 bases, with 16 bases between them. CDR3 bases: TGTGCCAGCGACCACCCAGGCAGGGTGAACACTGAAGCTTTCTTT. Protein: CASDHPGRVNTEAFF.

This rearrangement joins TRBV28 to TRBJ2-7; perhaps TRBD1 as D (6 bases). The CDR3 has 13 residues. From germline, CDR1 is MDHEN and CDR2 SYDVKM. Trimming removed 6 bases from V and 3 bases from J, with 12 bases in between. The CDR3 here is CASSAGTYYEQYF. As DNA, the CDR3 is TGTGCCAGCAGCGCAGGGACATACTACGAGCAGTACTTC.

The chain uses TRBV14 and TRBJ2-1; a possible D gene is TRBD1 (5 bases). Per the germline V gene, CDR1 is SGHDN and CDR2 is FVKESK. The CDR3 has 12 residues. Trimming pared 7 bases from V and 9 bases from J, leaving 13 bases between. This chain's CDR3 is CASTGQRGEQFF. Written as DNA, the CDR3 is TGTGCCAGCACCGGACAAAGGGGTGAGCAGTTCTTC.

A single count supports this clone. This chain links TRBV5-1 with TRBJ2-2; 8 bases fit TRBD1. The J segment lost 3 bases and the V segment lost 3 bases, leaving 10 bases of the junction unmatched. Per the germline V gene, CDR1 is SGHRS and CDR2 is YFSETQ. The CDR3 is made up of 17 amino acids. CDR3 in amino acids: CASSSDRDWSDTGELFF. DNA for the CDR3: TGCGCCAGCAGCTCGGACAGGGATTGGTCGGACACCGGGGAGCTGTTTTTT.

The gene calls are TRBV27 and TRBJ2-7; 7 nucleotides line up with TRBD1. Germline values: CDR1 MNHEY, CDR2 SMNVEV (reference sequence). V shed 4 bases, J shed 5 bases, and the junction held 8 bases outside the gene matches. The CDR3 is 14 amino acids. Here the CDR3 DNA reads TGTGCCAGCAGTTATAAAGGGGGCACGAACGAGCAGTACTTC. This codes for CASSYKGGTNEQYF.

The chain uses TRBV28 and TRBJ2-7, with 9 bases aligning to TRBD1. Unmatched junction bases numbered 6, after V lost 3 bases and J lost 0 bases. The germline V gene encodes CDR1 MDHEN and CDR2 SYDVKM. CDR3 length: 16 amino acids. CDR3 nucleotides: TGTGCCAGCAGTTTGGCCGACAGGGGGAGCTCCTACGAGCAGTACTTC. This sequence encodes CASSLADRGSSYEQYF.

The rearrangement joins TRBV6-1 to TRBJ2-5; D perhaps matches TRBD1 (5 bases). The CDR3 covers 15 residues. Looked up from germline, CDR1 is MNHNS and CDR2 is SASEGT. Trimming took 1 base from V and 7 from J, leaving 16 bases between them. The CDR3 nucleotides read TGTGCCAGCAGTGAAGGGGGCGTCGGTGTTTGGACCCAGTACTTC. Amino acids: CASSEGGVGVWTQYF.

The chain recombines TRBV27 with TRBJ1-1; 9 nucleotides agree with TRBD1. The CDR3 is 14 residues long. Germline V CDR1 and CDR2: MNHEY, SMNVEV (reference sequence). V lost 3 bases and J lost 7; bases outside the gene matches: 6. The CDR3 sequence is CASSFLGTGREAFF. As DNA, the CDR3 is TGTGCCAGCAGTTTCCTCGGGACAGGGCGTGAAGCTTTCTTT.